This T cell receptor beta chain was documented in a study of T cell responses to AZD1222 COVID-19 vaccine. General study findings and limits: It should be noted that donors were predominantly white British and more often female, and clonal diversity was possibly underestimated. Increases in Spike-specific TCR breadth and depth were seen after two AZD1222 doses.

Of note for this clone: Its antigen is undetermined.

TCRdb's table, derived via immunoSEQ multiplex PCR, lists solely in-frame clones and lacks some. This sample carries some 150,000 clones, 80% to 90% of them seen once, and the ten largest clones take 4.5% to 6%. Trimming shortened V by 5 bases and J by 4 bases, and 17 bases separated the two germline ends. Looked up from germline, CDR1 is MNHEY and CDR2 is SVGEGT. The length of the CDR3 is 15 residues. The J gene is TRBJ1-2, the V gene TRBV6-2 or TRBV6-3; D remains ambiguous. Sample: peripheral blood, taken on day 0 of MenACWY control vaccination. The clonotype originates from an adult in good health. The CDR3 sequence: CASSLSTALGYGYTF. The CDR3, as DNA: TGTGCCAGCAGTCTATCGACGGCGCTGGGCTATGGCTACACCTTC.